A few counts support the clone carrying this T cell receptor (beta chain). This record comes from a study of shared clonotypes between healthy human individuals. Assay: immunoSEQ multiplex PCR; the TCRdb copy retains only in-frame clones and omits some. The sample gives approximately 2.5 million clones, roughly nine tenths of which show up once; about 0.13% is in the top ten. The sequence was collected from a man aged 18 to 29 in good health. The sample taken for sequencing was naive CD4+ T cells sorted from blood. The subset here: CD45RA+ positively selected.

CDR3 in DNA: TGTGCCAGCACGATGGGTGAAAAACTGTTTTTT. It specifies CASTMGEKLFF. V is TRBV6-4 and J is TRBJ1-4; D not resolved. Germline CDR1 and CDR2: MRHNA and SNTAGT. CDR3 size: 11 residues. V was shortened by 7 bases and J by 7 bases, with 7 bases between the two germline ends.